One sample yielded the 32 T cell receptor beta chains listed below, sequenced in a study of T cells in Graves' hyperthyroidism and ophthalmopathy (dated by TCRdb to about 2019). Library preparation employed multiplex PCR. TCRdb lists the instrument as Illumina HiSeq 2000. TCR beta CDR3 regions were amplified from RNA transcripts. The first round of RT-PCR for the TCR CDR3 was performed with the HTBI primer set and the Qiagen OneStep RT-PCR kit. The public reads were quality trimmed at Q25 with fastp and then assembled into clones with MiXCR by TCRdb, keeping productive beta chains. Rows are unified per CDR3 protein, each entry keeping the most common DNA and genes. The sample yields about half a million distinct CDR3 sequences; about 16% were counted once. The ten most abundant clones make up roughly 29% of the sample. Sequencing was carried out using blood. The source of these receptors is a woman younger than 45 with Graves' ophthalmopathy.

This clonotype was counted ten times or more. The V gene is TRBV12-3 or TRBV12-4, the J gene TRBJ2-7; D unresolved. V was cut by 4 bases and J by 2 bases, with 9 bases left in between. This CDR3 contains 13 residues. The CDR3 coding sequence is TGTGCCAGCAGTTCATTCGGGCCCTACGAGCAGTACTTC. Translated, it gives CASSSFGPYEQYF.

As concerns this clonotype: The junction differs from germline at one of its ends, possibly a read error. Here the CDR3 DNA reads TGTGCCAGCAGCATAAACAGGGGGCAAGCCAAAACCATTCAGTACTTC. Protein product: CASSINRGQAKTIQYF. The V call is TRBV5-5, the J call TRBJ2-4; the match to TRBD1 covers 9 bases. The CDR3 length is 16 residues. The V gene's germline CDR1 is SGHKS and CDR2 YYEKEE (reference sequence).

The CDR3 DNA reads as TGTGCCAGCAACGGACTAGCGGGAGGAGATACGCAGTATTTT. This translates into CASNGLAGGDTQYF. V is TRBV27 and J is TRBJ2-3; the match to TRBD2 covers 14 bases. Germline lookup yields CDR1 MNHEY and CDR2 SMNVEV (reference sequence). Trimming at V came to 7 bases and at J to 5 bases, leaving 2 bases not matched to a gene. The CDR3 extends over 14 amino acids.

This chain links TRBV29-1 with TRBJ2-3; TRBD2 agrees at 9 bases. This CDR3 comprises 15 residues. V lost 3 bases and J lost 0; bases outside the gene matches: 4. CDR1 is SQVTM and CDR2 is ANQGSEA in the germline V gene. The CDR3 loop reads CSVDTGTSSTDTQYF. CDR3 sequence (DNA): TGCAGCGTTGATACCGGGACTAGCAGCACAGATACGCAGTATTTT.

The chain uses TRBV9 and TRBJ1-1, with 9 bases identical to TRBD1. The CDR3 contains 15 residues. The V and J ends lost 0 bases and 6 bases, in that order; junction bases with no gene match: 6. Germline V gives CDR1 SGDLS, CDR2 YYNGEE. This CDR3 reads CASSVALTGGAEAFF. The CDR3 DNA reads TGTGCCAGCAGCGTAGCTTTGACAGGGGGAGCTGAAGCTTTCTTT.

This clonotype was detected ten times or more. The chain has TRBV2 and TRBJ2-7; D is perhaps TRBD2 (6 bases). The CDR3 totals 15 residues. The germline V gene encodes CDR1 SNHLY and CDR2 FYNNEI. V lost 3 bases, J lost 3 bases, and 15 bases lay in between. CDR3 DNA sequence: TGTGCCAGCAGTGATGGGTGGCGGGGAGGCTACGAGCAGTACTTC. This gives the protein CASSDGWRGGYEQYF. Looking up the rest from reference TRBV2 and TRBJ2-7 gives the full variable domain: EPEVTQTPSHQVTQMGQEVILRCVPISNHLYFYWYRQILGQKVEFLVSFYNNEISEKSEIFDDQFSVERPDGSNFTLKIRSTKLEDSAMYFCASSDGWRGGYEQYFGPGTRLTVT.

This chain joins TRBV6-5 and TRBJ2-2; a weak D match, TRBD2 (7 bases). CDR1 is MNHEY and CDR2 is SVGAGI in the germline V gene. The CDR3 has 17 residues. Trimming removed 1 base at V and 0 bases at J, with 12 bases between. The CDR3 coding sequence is TGTGCCAGCAGTTACTTTTCGGGGGGCGCGAACACCGGGGAGCTGTTTTTT. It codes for CASSYFSGGANTGELFF.

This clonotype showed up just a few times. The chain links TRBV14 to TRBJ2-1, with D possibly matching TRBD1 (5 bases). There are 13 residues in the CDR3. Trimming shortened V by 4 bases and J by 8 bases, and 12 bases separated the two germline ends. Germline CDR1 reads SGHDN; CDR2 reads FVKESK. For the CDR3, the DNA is TGTGCCAGCAGCCCCGACAGCAACGATGAGCAGTTCTTC. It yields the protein CASSPDSNDEQFF. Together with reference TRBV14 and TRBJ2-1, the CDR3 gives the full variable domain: EAGVTQFPSHSVIEKGQTVTLRCDPISGHDNLYWYRRVMGKEIKFLLHFVKESKQDESGMPNNRFLAERTGGTYSTLKVQPAELEDSGVYFCASSPDSNDEQFFGPGTRLTVL.

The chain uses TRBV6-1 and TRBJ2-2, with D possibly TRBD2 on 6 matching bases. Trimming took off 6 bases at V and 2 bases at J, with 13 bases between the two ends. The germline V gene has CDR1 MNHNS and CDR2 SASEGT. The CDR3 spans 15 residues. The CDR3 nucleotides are TGTGCCAGCAGCCGGGCGGGGATAAACACCGGGGAGCTGTTTTTT. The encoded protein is CASSRAGINTGELFF.

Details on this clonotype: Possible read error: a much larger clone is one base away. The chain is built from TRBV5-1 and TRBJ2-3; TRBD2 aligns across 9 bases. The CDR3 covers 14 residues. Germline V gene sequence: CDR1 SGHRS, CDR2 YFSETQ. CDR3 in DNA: TGCGCCAGCAGCCCACTAGCGGGCACAGATGCGCAGTATTTT. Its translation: CASSPLAGTDAQYF. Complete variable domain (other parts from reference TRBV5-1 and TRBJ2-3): KAGVTQTPRYLIKTRGQQVTLSCSPISGHRSVSWYQQTPGQGLQFLFEYFSETQRNKGNFPGRFSGRQFSNSRSEMNVSTLELGDSALYLCASSPLAGTDAQYFGPGTRLTVL.

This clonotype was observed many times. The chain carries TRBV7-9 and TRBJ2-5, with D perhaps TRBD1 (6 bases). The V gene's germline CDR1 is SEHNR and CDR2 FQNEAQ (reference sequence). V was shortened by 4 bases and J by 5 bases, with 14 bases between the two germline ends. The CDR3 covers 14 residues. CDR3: CASSSAHRDETQYF. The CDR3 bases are TGTGCCAGCAGCTCGGCTCACAGGGATGAGACCCAGTACTTC. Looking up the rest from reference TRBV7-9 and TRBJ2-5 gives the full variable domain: DTGVSQNPRHKITKRGQNVTFRCDPISEHNRLYWYRQTLGQGPEFLTYFQNEAQLEKSRLLSDRFSAERPKGSFSTLEIQRTEQGDSAMYLCASSSAHRDETQYFGPGTRLLVL.

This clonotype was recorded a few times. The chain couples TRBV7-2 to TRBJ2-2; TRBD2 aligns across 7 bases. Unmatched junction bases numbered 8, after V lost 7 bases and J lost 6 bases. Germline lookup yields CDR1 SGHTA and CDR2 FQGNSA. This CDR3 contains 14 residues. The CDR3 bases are TGTGCCAGCACCCTGACGCTAGCGGCCGGGGAGCTGTTTTTT. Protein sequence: CASTLTLAAGELFF.

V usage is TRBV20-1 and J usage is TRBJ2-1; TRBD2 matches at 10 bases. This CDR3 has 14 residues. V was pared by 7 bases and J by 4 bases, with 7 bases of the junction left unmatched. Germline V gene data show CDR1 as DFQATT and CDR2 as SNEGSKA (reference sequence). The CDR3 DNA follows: TGCAGTGTTGCACTAGCGGGGCGATACAATGAGCAGTTCTTC. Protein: CSVALAGRYNEQFF.

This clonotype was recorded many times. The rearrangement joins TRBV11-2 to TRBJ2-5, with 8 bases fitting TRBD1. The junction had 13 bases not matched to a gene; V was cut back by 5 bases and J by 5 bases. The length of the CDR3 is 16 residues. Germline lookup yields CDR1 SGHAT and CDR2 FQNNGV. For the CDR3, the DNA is TGTGCCAGCAGCCCTCCCCCCCCGCACAGGGGGGAGACCCAGTACTTC. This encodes CASSPPPPHRGETQYF. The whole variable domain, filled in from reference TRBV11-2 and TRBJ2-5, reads EAGVAQSPRYKIIEKRQSVAFWCNPISGHATLYWYQQILGQGPKLLIQFQNNGVVDDSQLPKDRFSAERLKGVDSTLKIQPAKLEDSAVYLCASSPPPPHRGETQYFGPGTRLLVL.

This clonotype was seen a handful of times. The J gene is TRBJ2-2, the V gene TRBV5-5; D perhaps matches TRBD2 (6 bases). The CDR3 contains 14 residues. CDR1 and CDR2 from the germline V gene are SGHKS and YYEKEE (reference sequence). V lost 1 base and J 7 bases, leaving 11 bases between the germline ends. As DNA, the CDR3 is TGTGCCAGCAGCTTGCGACTAGGCAGCGGGGAGCTGTTTTTT. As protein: CASSLRLGSGELFF.

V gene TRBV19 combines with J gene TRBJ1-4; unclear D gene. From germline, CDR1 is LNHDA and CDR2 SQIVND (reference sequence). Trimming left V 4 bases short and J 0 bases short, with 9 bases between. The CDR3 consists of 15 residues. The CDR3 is CASSTVRATNEKLFF. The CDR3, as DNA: TGTGCCAGTAGTACTGTCCGAGCAACTAATGAAAAACTGTTTTTT.

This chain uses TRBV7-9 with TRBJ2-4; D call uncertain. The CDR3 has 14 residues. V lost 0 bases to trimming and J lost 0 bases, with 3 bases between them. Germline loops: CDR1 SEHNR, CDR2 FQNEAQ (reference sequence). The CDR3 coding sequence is TGTGCCAGCAGCTTAGCCCTAGCCAAAAACATTCAGTACTTC. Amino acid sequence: CASSLALAKNIQYF.

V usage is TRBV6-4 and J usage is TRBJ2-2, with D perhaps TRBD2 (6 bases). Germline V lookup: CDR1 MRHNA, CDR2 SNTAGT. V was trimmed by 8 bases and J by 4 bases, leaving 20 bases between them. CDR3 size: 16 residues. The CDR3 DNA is TGTGCCAGCGGGCCCCACCGGGGGTTGGGCACCGGGGAGCTGTTTTTT. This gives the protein CASGPHRGLGTGELFF.

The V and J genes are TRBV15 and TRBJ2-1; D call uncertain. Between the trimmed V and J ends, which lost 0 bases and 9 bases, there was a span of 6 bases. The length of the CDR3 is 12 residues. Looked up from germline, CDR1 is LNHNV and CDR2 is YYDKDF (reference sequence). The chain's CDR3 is CATSRDFSEQFF. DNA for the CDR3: TGTGCCACCAGCAGAGATTTTAGTGAGCAGTTCTTC. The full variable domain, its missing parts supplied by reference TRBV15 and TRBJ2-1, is DAMVIQNPRYQVTQFGKPVTLSCSQTLNHNVMYWYQQKSSQAPKLLFHYYDKDFNNEADTPDNFQSRRPNTSFCFLDIRSPGLGDTAMYLCATSRDFSEQFFGPGTRLTVL.

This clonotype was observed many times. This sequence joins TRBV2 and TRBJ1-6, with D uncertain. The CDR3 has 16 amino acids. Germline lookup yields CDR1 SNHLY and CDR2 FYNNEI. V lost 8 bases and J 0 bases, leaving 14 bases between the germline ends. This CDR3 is CASSSTPSSYNSPLHF. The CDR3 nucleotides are TGTGCCAGCTCGTCGACACCGAGCTCCTATAATTCACCCCTCCACTTT.

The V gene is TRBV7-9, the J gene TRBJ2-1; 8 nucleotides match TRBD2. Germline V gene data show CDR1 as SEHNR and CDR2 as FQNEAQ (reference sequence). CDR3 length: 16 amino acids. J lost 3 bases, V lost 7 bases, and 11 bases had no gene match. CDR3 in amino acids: CASTSGLAAFYNEQFF. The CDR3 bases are TGTGCCAGCACCTCCGGACTAGCCGCTTTCTACAATGAGCAGTTCTTC.

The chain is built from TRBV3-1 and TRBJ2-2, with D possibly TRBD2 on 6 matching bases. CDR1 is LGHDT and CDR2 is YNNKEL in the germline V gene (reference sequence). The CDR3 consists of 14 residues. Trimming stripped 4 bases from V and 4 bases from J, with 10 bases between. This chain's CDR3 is CASSPSALTGELFF. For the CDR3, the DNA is TGTGCCAGCAGCCCTAGCGCGCTCACCGGGGAGCTGTTTTTT.

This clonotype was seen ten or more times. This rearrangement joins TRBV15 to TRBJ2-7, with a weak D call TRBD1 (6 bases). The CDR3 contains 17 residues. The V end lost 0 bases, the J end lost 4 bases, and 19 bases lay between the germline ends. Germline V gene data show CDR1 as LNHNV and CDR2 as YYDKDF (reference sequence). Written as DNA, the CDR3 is TGTGCCACCAGCAGAGAGACGCTGACAGGTCGCGGGTACGAGCAGTACTTC. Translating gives CATSRETLTGRGYEQYF.

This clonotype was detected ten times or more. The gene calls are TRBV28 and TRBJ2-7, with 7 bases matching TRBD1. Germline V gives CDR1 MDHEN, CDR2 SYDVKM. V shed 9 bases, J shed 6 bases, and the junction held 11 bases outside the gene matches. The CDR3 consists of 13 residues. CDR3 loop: CASLQAGTVEQYF. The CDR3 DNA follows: TGTGCCAGTCTGCAAGCCGGGACAGTCGAGCAGTACTTC.

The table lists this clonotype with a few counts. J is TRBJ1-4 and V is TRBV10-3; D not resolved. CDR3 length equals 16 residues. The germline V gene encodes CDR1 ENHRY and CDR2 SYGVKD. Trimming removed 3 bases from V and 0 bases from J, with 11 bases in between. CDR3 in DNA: TGTGCCATCAGTGACAGTATGCGGGCAACTAATGAAAAACTGTTTTTT. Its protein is CAISDSMRATNEKLFF.

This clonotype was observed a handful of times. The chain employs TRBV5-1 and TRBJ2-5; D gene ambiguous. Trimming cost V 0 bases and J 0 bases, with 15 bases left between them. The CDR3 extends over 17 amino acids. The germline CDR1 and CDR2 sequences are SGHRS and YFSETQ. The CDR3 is CASSLGISTWDQETQYF. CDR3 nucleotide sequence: TGCGCCAGCAGCTTGGGTATTTCTACCTGGGACCAAGAGACCCAGTACTTC.

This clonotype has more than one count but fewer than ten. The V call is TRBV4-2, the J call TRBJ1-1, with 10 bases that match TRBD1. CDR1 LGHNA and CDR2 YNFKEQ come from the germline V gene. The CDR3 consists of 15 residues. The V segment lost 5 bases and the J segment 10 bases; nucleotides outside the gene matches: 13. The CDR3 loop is CASSILKPGQGRAFF. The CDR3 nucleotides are TGTGCCAGCAGCATACTAAAACCGGGACAGGGGAGAGCTTTCTTT.

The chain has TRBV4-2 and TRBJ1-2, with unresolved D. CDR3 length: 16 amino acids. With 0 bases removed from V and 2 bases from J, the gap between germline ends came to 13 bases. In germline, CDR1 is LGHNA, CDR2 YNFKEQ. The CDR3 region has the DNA TGTGCCAGCAGCCAAGAGTTCGAGGGTTCGAACTATGGCTACACCTTC. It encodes CASSQEFEGSNYGYTF.

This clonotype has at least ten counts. CDR3 bases: TGTGCCAGCAGCCAAGACCCTAGCGAGCAGTACTTC. This sequence encodes CASSQDPSEQYF. The chain couples TRBV3-1 to TRBJ2-7; D unresolved. CDR1 and CDR2 from the germline V gene are LGHDT and YNNKEL (reference sequence). The CDR3 covers 12 residues. With 0 bases removed from V and 6 bases from J, the gap between germline ends came to 6 bases.

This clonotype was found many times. This chain's CDR3 is CASSPIYQDGYTF. Here the CDR3 DNA reads TGTGCCAGCAGTCCCATATATCAGGATGGCTACACCTTC. V is TRBV27 and J is TRBJ1-2; D is ambiguous. V was shortened by 5 bases and J by 6 bases, with 13 bases between the two germline ends. CDR1 and CDR2 from the germline V gene are MNHEY and SMNVEV (reference sequence). The CDR3 length is 13 residues.

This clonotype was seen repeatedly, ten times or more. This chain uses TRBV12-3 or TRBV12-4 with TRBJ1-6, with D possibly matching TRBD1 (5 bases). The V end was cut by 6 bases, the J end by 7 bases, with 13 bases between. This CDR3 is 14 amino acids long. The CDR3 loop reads CASRIDPGNSPLHF. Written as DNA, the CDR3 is TGTGCCAGCAGGATAGACCCAGGGAATTCACCCCTCCACTTT.

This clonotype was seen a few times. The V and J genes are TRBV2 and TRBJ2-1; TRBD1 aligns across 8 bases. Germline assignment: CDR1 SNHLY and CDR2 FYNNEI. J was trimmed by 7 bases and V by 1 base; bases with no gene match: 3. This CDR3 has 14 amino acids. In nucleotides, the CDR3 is TGTGCCAGCAGTGAAGGGACAGGGCCTAATGAGCAGTTCTTC. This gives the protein CASSEGTGPNEQFF.